These 6 T cell receptor beta chains share one sample of origin, sequenced in a study of blood T cells in healthy people across ages. A second PCR of roughly 6 to 12 cycles used a sample-barcoded 5' primer and a J-beta primer mix. TCRdb reprocessed the 5' RACE reads via MiXCR and lists one record per CDR3 protein. This sample has under 2 million distinct CDR3 sequences, with 34% found just once. Sequenced sample: blood. These receptors were obtained from a woman in her 30s in good health.

The gene calls are TRBV27 and TRBJ2-1; 8 nucleotides align to TRBD2. Germline CDR1 and CDR2: MNHEY and SMNVEV (reference sequence). Trimming took 8 bases from V and 0 from J; bases not matched to a gene: 9. The CDR3 sequence is 16 residues long. The CDR3 reads CASSPAAGDSYNEQFF. The CDR3 DNA reads TGTGCCAGCTCTCCGGCAGCGGGAGACTCCTACAATGAGCAGTTCTTC.

The chain employs TRBV2 and TRBJ2-7; the D is unclear. The CDR3 is 13 residues long. The ends were cut back, 3 bases at V and 5 bases at J, with 11 bases in the middle. The germline V gene encodes CDR1 SNHLY and CDR2 FYNNEI. The CDR3 bases are TGTGCCAGCAGTGAGGATCTCGAGGACGAGCAGTACTTC. It yields the protein CASSEDLEDEQYF.

The chain's CDR3 is CASSPRRSGGAYTQYF. The CDR3 nucleotides read TGTGCCAGCTCACCCCGTAGGAGCGGGGGGGCTTATACGCAGTATTTT. This chain uses TRBV18 with TRBJ2-3, with 10 bases fitting TRBD2. The CDR3 covers 16 residues. Germline assignment: CDR1 KGHSH and CDR2 LQKENI. V was pared by 3 bases and J by 7 bases, with 10 bases of the junction left unmatched.

V and J are TRBV4-1 and TRBJ2-7; possible D gene TRBD2, 5 bases. CDR1 and CDR2 from the germline V gene are MGHRA and YSYEKL. The CDR3 extends over 13 amino acids. The ends were cut back, 1 base at V and 5 bases at J, with 9 bases in the middle. The CDR3 loop is CASSQGRAHEQYF. CDR3 nucleotides: TGCGCCAGCAGCCAAGGGCGGGCCCACGAGCAGTACTTC.

This chain connects TRBV9 to TRBJ2-7, with 9 nucleotides matching TRBD2. Near its end, the DNA agrees better with TRBJ2-5, so the J call may be wrong. CDR3 length equals 16 residues. Germline V gives CDR1 SGDLS, CDR2 YYNGEE. CDR3 sequence reads: CASSIDVTSGKGTQYF. CDR3 DNA: TGTGCCAGCAGCATAGACGTGACTAGCGGTAAAGGGACCCAGTACTTC.

This chain uses TRBV18 with TRBJ2-7; unclear D gene. The CDR3 runs to 13 residues. CDR1 is KGHSH, CDR2 LQKENI, per germline. V was pared by 2 bases and J by 5 bases, with 10 bases between. CDR3 protein: CASSPYLGNEQYF. The CDR3 DNA is TGTGCCAGCTCACCATACCTAGGGAACGAGCAGTACTTC.